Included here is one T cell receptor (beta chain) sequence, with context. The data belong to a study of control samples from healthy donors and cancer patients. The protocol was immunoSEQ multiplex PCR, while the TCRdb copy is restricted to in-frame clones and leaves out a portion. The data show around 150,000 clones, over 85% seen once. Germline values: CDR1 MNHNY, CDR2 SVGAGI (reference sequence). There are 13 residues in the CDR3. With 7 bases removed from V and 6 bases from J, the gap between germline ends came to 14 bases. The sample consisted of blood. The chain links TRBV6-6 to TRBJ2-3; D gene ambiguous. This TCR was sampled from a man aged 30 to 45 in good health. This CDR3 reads CASKGREGDTQYF. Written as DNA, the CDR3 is TGTGCCAGCAAAGGGCGTGAAGGTGATACGCAGTATTTT.